This T cell receptor beta chain appears in the sequencing data of a study of CD8+CD57+ T cells in acquired aplastic anemia (dated by TCRdb to the late 2010s). A note on the overall study: Extracted DNA from sorted CD4+ and CD8+ cells averaged approximately 3 ug, ranging from about 0.18 to 27.4 ug. A CD8+CD57+ expansion meant a frequency higher than the mean frequency seen in healthy subjects.

The patients picked for sequencing were ones in whom flow cytometry had shown an expansion of CD8+CD57+ cells. Severe acquired aplastic anemia was diagnosed in all patients according to International Study of Aplastic Anemia and Agranulocytosis and Camitta criteria. No therapy had been received by the patients at the time of blood sampling. The study deep-sequenced TCR repertoires of sorted CD4+ and CD8+ blood T cells from severe aplastic anemia patients and healthy subjects. In the USA, patient enrollment took place under clinicaltrials.gov protocols 00001620, 01623167, 00001397, 00071045, 00081523 and 00961064. Ficoll-Paque density gradient centrifugation was used to isolate peripheral blood mononuclear cells. Before DNA extraction, CD4+ and CD8+ T cells were sorted by FACS or by magnetic beads. Regarding this clonotype: The antigen this receptor binds is unknown. A read error may account for a junction end that differs from germline.

Broad study findings and their caveats: No significant difference in CD8+ Simpson's diversity was found between patients and healthy controls (P=0.060). Roughly 30 CD8+ CDR3 sequences were shared between patients and controls but appeared highly expressed in patients and within their immunodominant clones.

For CDR1 and CDR2, the germline V gene lists SGHTA and FQGNSA. The CDR3 contains 14 residues, cysteine and phenylalanine counted. Only the CDR3 DNA stays, 42 bases, in frame from base 1. TCR beta VDJ combination and CDR3 sequence profiling used genomic DNA as the template. An Illumina HiSeq 2000 was the platform used for TCR repertoire sequencing. The source study handled its data this way. TRBV/TRBJ rearrangement plots, CDR3 size and DJ length profiles, and Simpson's diversity index were used to evaluate the repertoires. The most abundant DNA sequence in the deep sequencing data was defined as the immunodominant clone. CDR3 amino acid sequences were checked for sharing across subjects and were also compared against the VDJdb database and published repertoires. TCRdb trimmed the raw reads at Q25, called clones with MiXCR and kept productive beta chains. Rows with a matching CDR3 protein are joined into one entry that keeps the most common DNA and genes. These V and J calls originate from TCRdb's pipeline instead of the authors' own analysis. For this sample there are approximately 250,000 distinct CDR3 sequences; 82% appear just once. In total, the top ten clones hold 42% of the sample.

This receptor was obtained from a human donor with aplastic anemia. The chain is encoded by TRBV7-2 joined to TRBJ2-3; 7 bases in between match TRBD2. Sequenced material: sorted CD4+, CD8+, or CD8+CD57+ T cells (not recorded which) from PBMCs. The sequenced DNA is TGTGCCAGCAGCTTGGCTAGCGGTCCCGGAGAGACGCAGTTT. It specifies CASSLASGPGETQF.